These 9 T cell receptor beta chains originate from one sample sequenced in a study of blood T cell repertoires in COVID-19. The assay was immunoSEQ multiplex PCR, and TCRdb's table has in-frame clones only and misses some. The table shows fewer than 450,000 clones, with approximately 89% occurring only once. The sample taken for sequencing was peripheral blood. Receptors originate from a woman between 18 and 30 years old who had recovered from COVID-19.

V usage is TRBV7-9 and J usage is TRBJ2-2; the D is unclear. Per germline, CDR1 SEHNR and CDR2 FQNEAQ (reference sequence). CDR3 length: 13 amino acids. The ends were cut back, 2 bases at V and 6 bases at J, with 7 bases in the middle. CDR3 residues: CASSLLGSGELFF. The CDR3, as DNA: TGTGCCAGCAGCTTACTAGGATCCGGGGAGCTGTTTTTT.

V gene TRBV6-6 combines with J gene TRBJ1-1; TRBD1 might be the D (6 bases). The CDR3 spans 15 residues. Germline CDR1 MNHNY, CDR2 SVGAGI (reference sequence). Trimming left V 4 bases short and J 4 bases short, with 16 bases between. CDR3 residues: CASSSQGRGFTEAFF. CDR3 sequence (DNA): TGTGCCAGCAGTTCTCAGGGGCGCGGATTCACTGAAGCTTTCTTT.

The chain uses TRBV5-1 and TRBJ1-5; D remains ambiguous. Trimming left V 5 bases short and J 5 bases short, with 17 bases between. The CDR3 has 15 amino acids. CDR1 and CDR2 (germline): SGHRS, YFSETQ. The CDR3 sequence is CASRTDPGPYQPQHF. The CDR3 DNA follows: TGCGCCAGCAGAACCGATCCGGGTCCTTATCAGCCCCAGCATTTT.

The chain combines TRBV24-1 with TRBJ1-2; D possibly corresponds to TRBD1 (6 bases). V shed 2 bases and J shed 5 bases, with 11 bases lying between them. This CDR3 comprises 14 residues. The germline V gene has CDR1 KGHDR and CDR2 SFDVKD. CDR3 DNA: TGTGCCACCAGTGATTCGGACAGTTGGTATGGCTACACCTTC. Its protein product is CATSDSDSWYGYTF.

The rearrangement uses TRBV6-5 and TRBJ1-2; TRBD1 agrees at 10 bases. The V segment lost 2 bases and the J segment 7 bases; nucleotides outside the gene matches: 10. Germline V gives CDR1 MNHEY, CDR2 SVGAGI. The CDR3 has 16 amino acids. CDR3 region: CASSYHPPRDRGGYTF. The DNA of the CDR3 is TGTGCCAGCAGTTACCATCCTCCCCGGGACAGGGGTGGCTACACCTTC.

This chain links TRBV7-9 with TRBJ2-1; the match to TRBD2 covers 7 bases. The CDR3 runs 15 residues. V shed 1 base, J shed 4 bases, and the junction held 4 bases outside the gene matches. CDR1 SEHNR and CDR2 FQNEAQ come from the germline V gene (reference sequence). The CDR3 here is CASSLGVGRYNEQFF. For the CDR3, the DNA is TGTGCCAGCAGCTTAGGGGTCGGGAGGTACAATGAGCAGTTCTTC. Complete variable domain (other parts from reference TRBV7-9 and TRBJ2-1): DTGVSQNPRHKITKRGQNVTFRCDPISEHNRLYWYRQTLGQGPEFLTYFQNEAQLEKSRLLSDRFSAERPKGSFSTLEIQRTEQGDSAMYLCASSLGVGRYNEQFFGPGTRLTVL.

This clone was recorded only once. The chain joins TRBV29-1 to TRBJ2-3; no clear D gene. The germline V and J ends were trimmed by 2 bases and 2 bases, with 8 bases remaining between them. The V gene's germline CDR1 is SQVTM and CDR2 ANQGSEA. CDR3 size: 13 residues. This chain's CDR3 is CSVELADTDTQYF. CDR3 bases: TGCAGCGTTGAATTGGCAGACACAGATACGCAGTATTTT.

The chain carries TRBV6-5 and TRBJ2-4; the D gene is possibly TRBD2 (5 bases). Germline lookup yields CDR1 MNHEY and CDR2 SVGAGI. The CDR3 has 15 amino acids. V lost 0 bases and J 2 bases, leaving 8 bases between the germline ends. This CDR3 is CASSYSRVTKNIQYF. CDR3 in DNA: TGTGCCAGCAGTTACTCGCGGGTGACCAAAAACATTCAGTACTTC.

The chain employs TRBV3-1 (or the pseudogene TRBV3-2) and TRBJ2-7, with D unresolved. V shed 6 bases and J shed 5 bases, with 14 bases lying between them. The germline gives CDR1 LGHDT, CDR2 YNNKEL (reference sequence). The CDR3 extends over 13 amino acids. As DNA, the CDR3 is TGTGCCAGCAGTCGTACCCCAGGCCACGAGCAGTACGTC. It encodes CASSRTPGHEQYV.